A selection of T cell receptor beta chains follows, all from one sample in a study of T-cell reconstitution after alpha-beta-depleted transplantation in children. From the PCR reads, TCRdb called clonotypes with MiXCR, one entry per CDR3 protein. The profile shows 700,000 to 950,000 distinct CDR3 sequences, around 17% of them singletons. The material was PBMCs, mostly from graft donor cells, obtained 360 days after TCRalphabeta/CD19-depleted stem cell transplant. The receptors stem from a male patient aged 5 to 17 who had a stem cell transplant for acute lymphoblastic leukemia, so the T cells may come from the graft donor. The CDR3 runs from the conserved cysteine through the conserved F or W. A D gene is named only where the DNA matches it firmly. Not every row has a clone size; where given, it reads once, few, many or a size class.

TRBV20-1,TRBJ2-1,NA,NA,TGCAGTGTCCCCTCTACGAAGAACAATGAGCAGTTCTTC,CSVPSTKNNEQFF
TRBV12-3/TRBV12-4,TRBJ2-1,few,TRBD2,TGTGCCAGCAGTCTCGGGACTAGCGCCAATGAGCAGTTCTTC,CASSLGTSANEQFF
TRBV18,TRBJ2-1,NA,NA,TGTGCCAGCTCACCACCGGTCCGGGCGCGTGAGCAGTTCTTC,CASSPPVRAREQFF
TRBV5-1,TRBJ2-2,many,TRBD2,TGCGCCAGATACCCCAGGACTAGCAGGACCGGGGAGCTGTTTTTT,CARYPRTSRTGELFF
TRBV9,TRBJ2-2,many,NA,TGTGCCAGCAGCGGCACCGGGGAGCTGTTTTTT,CASSGTGELFF
TRBV6-5,TRBJ2-6,NA,TRBD1,TGTGCCAGCAGTTACGGTCGGCCAGGGGGCGAGGCCAACGTCCTGACTTTC,CASSYGRPGGEANVLTF
TRBV5-1,TRBJ2-2,few,NA,TGCGCCAGCCTTCGCGGGGACAGAGCGAACACCGGGGAGCTGTTTTTT,CASLRGDRANTGELFF
TRBV12-5,TRBJ2-1,NA,NA,TGTGCTAGTGGGAACGTGGAGGGAAATAATGAGCAGTTCTTC,CASGNVEGNNEQFF
TRBV5-6,TRBJ2-7,few,NA,TGTGCCAGCACCCCCTTCCCCGGGCTTAAGCAGTACTTC,CASTPFPGLKQYF
TRBV9,TRBJ2-1,few,NA,TGTGCCAGCAGCGCAGCCCTGAGGAGCGGAGGGACCTACAATGAGCAGTTCTTC,CASSAALRSGGTYNEQFF
TRBV25-1,TRBJ1-2,NA,TRBD1,TGTGCCAGCAGTGAATTTGGGTCCGGACAGGGGAGAATCTATGGCTACACCTTC,CASSEFGSGQGRIYGYTF
TRBV29-1,TRBJ1-2,many,NA,TGCAGCGTTGAAGATAGGGCTACCTTTAACTATGGCTACACCTTC,CSVEDRATFNYGYTF
TRBV12-3/TRBV12-4,TRBJ1-6,NA,NA,TGTGCCAGCAGTTTAGGAGAACCCCTCCACTTT,CASSLGEPLHF
TRBV5-6,TRBJ2-7,few,TRBD2,TGTGCCAGCAGCCCGACTAGCGCCACCGGAAAGCAGTACTTC,CASSPTSATGKQYF
TRBV7-3,TRBJ2-3,NA,NA,TGTGCCAGCAGCTTAGGGCAGGGGACCGCTTTCGATACGCAGTATTTT,CASSLGQGTAFDTQYF
TRBV19,TRBJ1-5,NA,NA,TGTGCCAGTAGTGTCTTGAGTCAGCCCCAGCATTTT,CASSVLSQPQHF
TRBV12-3/TRBV12-4,TRBJ2-5,NA,TRBD1,TGTGCCAGCACACAAGGGGGCGGGTCGGTAGCCCAGTACTTC,CASTQGGGSVAQYF
TRBV4-1,TRBJ2-1,NA,NA,TGCGCCAGCAGCCAAGTAGCACTAGAGCAGTTCTTC,CASSQVALEQFF
TRBV5-1,TRBJ2-3,few,TRBD2,TGCGCCAGCAAATGGGGACTAGCGGGAGGAGATACGCAGTATTTT,CASKWGLAGGDTQYF